The rows below give T cell receptor beta chains drawn from one sample of a study of blood T cells in healthy people across ages. TCRdb re-called the 5' RACE reads through MiXCR, storing one row per CDR3 protein. The sample has roughly 1,500,000 distinct CDR3 sequences, 34% seen once. The sample was blood. The origin of the receptors is a woman aged 25-40 years in good health. Each CDR3 is given with its conserved first and last residue. The D gene is left open where the match is weak. A row's size may be missing; if present it is once, few, many or a size class.

D,J,V,size,DNA,CDR3
-,TRBJ2-1,TRBV27,-,TGTGCCAGCAGCCGAGGGGTATCGGGATACAATGAGCAGTTCTTC,CASSRGVSGYNEQFF
TRBD1,TRBJ2-2,TRBV20-1,-,TGCAGTGCTAGAAACCTACTGGACAGGGCGAACACCGGGGAGCTGTTTTTT,CSARNLLDRANTGELFF
-,TRBJ1-1,TRBV20-1,many,TGCAGTGCTAGACCCATGTTAGGGGTTCTGAACACTGAAGCTTTCTTT,CSARPMLGVLNTEAFF
-,TRBJ2-5,TRBV10-3,-,TGTGCCATCAGTGGAGGAGCGGGTTGGCAAGAGACCCAGTACTTC,CAISGGAGWQETQYF
TRBD2,TRBJ2-7,TRBV7-8,-,TGTGCCAGCAGCTGGGGGACTAGCGGGAGGGGCTCCTACGAGCAGTACTTC,CASSWGTSGRGSYEQYF
TRBD1,TRBJ1-1,TRBV7-3,many,TGTGCCAGCAGCCCAACAGGGGGTAGCACTGAAGCTTTCTTT,CASSPTGGSTEAFF
TRBD1,TRBJ1-5,TRBV20-1,-,TGCAGTGCTACCGGACAGGGGATCCAGCCCCAGCATTTT,CSATGQGIQPQHF
-,TRBJ2-3,TRBV7-9,-,TGTGCCAGCAGCTTAGCGGCAGGATTCACAGATACGCAGTATTTT,CASSLAAGFTDTQYF
TRBD2,TRBJ2-7,TRBV12-3/TRBV12-4,-,TGTGCCAGCAGCCAGCGGGAGGGAACCCCTCTTAGGAGTGACGAGCAGTACTTC,CASSQREGTPLRSDEQYF
-,TRBJ2-3,TRBV10-3,many,TGTGCCATCAGTAAGAGCACAGATACGCAGTATTTT,CAISKSTDTQYF
TRBD2,TRBJ2-3,TRBV25-1,few,TGTGCCAGCAGTGAATATACCGTGGGGGGGGGAGATATGCAGTATTTT,CASSEYTVGGGDMQYF
-,TRBJ1-1,TRBV20-1,few,TGCAGTGCTAGAGATGAGACCACTGAAGCTTTCTTT,CSARDETTEAFF
-,TRBJ2-4,TRBV27,-,TGTGCCAGCAGTTTAGGACGGTTAGCCAAAAACATTCAGTACTTC,CASSLGRLAKNIQYF
-,TRBJ2-7,TRBV3-1,-,TGTGCCAGCAGCCACCGGGACGAATTTCGCTACGAGCAGTACTTC,CASSHRDEFRYEQYF
-,TRBJ1-5,TRBV20-1,-,TGCAGTGCTAGACCCGGGAGGGGGGCCCCTGATCAGCCCCAGCATTTT,CSARPGRGAPDQPQHF
-,TRBJ2-1,TRBV11-2,-,TGTGCCAGCAGCTTGCGCGTGGACAATGAGCAGTTCTTC,CASSLRVDNEQFF
-,TRBJ2-7,TRBV27,-,TGTGCCAGACCATGCCCAAACGCGGCCGAGCAGTACTTC,CARPCPNAAEQYF
TRBD1,TRBJ1-6,TRBV10-3,-,TGTGCCATCCGGGGGGACAGCGATGGTTCACCCCTCCACTTT,CAIRGDSDGSPLHF
-,TRBJ2-1,TRBV5-1,few,TGCGCCAGCAGCTTGGCCCCGGAGGGCTACAATGAGCAGTTCTTC,CASSLAPEGYNEQFF
TRBD1,TRBJ2-7,TRBV5-1,-,TGCGCCAGCAGCTTAGGGCCGAAGACAGGGACCTACGAGCAGTACTTC,CASSLGPKTGTYEQYF
-,TRBJ2-1,TRBV20-1,-,TGCAGCCTGCAGGGGATGGGATACAATGAGCAGTTCTTC,CSLQGMGYNEQFF
-,TRBJ2-3,TRBV27,-,TGTGCCAGCAGACCCCAAGGGGGAAGAGGAGATACGCAGTATTTT,CASRPQGGRGDTQYF
TRBD2,TRBJ2-1,TRBV5-1,-,TGCGCCAGCAGCCTGGTAGCGGGACAATACAATGAGCAGTTCTTC,CASSLVAGQYNEQFF
-,TRBJ2-7,TRBV4-1,few,TGCGCCAGCAGCCAAGAGCAGGGATGGGGGCAGTACTTC,CASSQEQGWGQYF
-,TRBJ2-5,TRBV5-6,-,TGTGCCAGCAGCTTGTTCGACAGGCGATTACAGGACCAGTACTTC,CASSLFDRRLQDQYF
-,TRBJ2-7,TRBV3-1,many,TGTGCCAGCAGCCAAGATGTGGGCGCCTACGAGCAGTACTTC,CASSQDVGAYEQYF
-,TRBJ2-6,TRBV5-1,-,TGCGCCAGCAGCTTATGGGATTCTGGGGCCAACGTCCGGACTTTC,CASSLWDSGANVRTF
TRBD2,TRBJ2-7,TRBV6-1,few,TGTGCCAGCAGTGAAGGGAGGCGCCTAGCGGGGTCTGGCGAGCAGTACTTC,CASSEGRRLAGSGEQYF
TRBD1,TRBJ2-6,TRBV4-1,-,TGCGCCAGCAGCCAAGATCGGACAGGGGGGACCCCTGGGGCCAACGTCCTGACTTTC,CASSQDRTGGTPGANVLTF
-,TRBJ2-3,TRBV4-1,few,TGCGCCAGCAGCCAAGTGGGGAGACCCACAGATACGCAGTATTTT,CASSQVGRPTDTQYF
-,TRBJ1-5,TRBV7-9,-,TGTGCCAGCACCTTGAGGGAGGGCGGAAATCAGCCCCAGCATTTT,CASTLREGGNQPQHF
-,TRBJ2-5,TRBV4-2,many,TGTGCCAGCAGCCTAGAAGGACGAGGACAAGAGACCCAGTACTTC,CASSLEGRGQETQYF
-,TRBJ2-1,TRBV11-2,-,TGTGCCAGCAACATAGCGGAGGGGGGTTACAATGAGCAGTTCTTC,CASNIAEGGYNEQFF
-,TRBJ2-3,TRBV7-2,many,TGTGCCAGCAGCCCAATGGACCAGTATACGCAGTATTTT,CASSPMDQYTQYF
TRBD1,TRBJ2-7,TRBV11-1,few,TGTGCCAGCAGCCTAGAGGGACAGCCTCCCTACGAGCAGTACTTC,CASSLEGQPPYEQYF
TRBD2,TRBJ2-1,TRBV12-3/TRBV12-4,few,TGTGCCAGCAGTTCGACTAGCGGGGGGGACAATGAGCAGTTCTTC,CASSSTSGGDNEQFF
TRBD1,TRBJ2-5,TRBV20-1,-,TGCAGTGCTAGAGATTTCAGGGGGCGCTGGGAGACCCAGTACTTC,CSARDFRGRWETQYF
-,TRBJ2-7,TRBV14,-,TGTGCCAGCAGCTTGACAGCCAGAGGCTTCTACGAGCAGTACTTC,CASSLTARGFYEQYF
-,TRBJ2-7,TRBV7-6,-,TGTGCCAGCAGACGAACTCAAGGTCTGTCCGAGCAGTACTTC,CASRRTQGLSEQYF